This T cell receptor (beta chain) emerged from a study of cytomegalovirus exposure and HLA in healthy donors. With regard to this clone: Its antigen is not known.

The CDR3 covers 12 residues. The V gene's germline CDR1 is KGHSH and CDR2 LQKENI. The germline V and J ends were trimmed by 4 bases and 6 bases, with 8 bases remaining between them. Study-wide points: The study designated 150 or so TCR beta chains cytomegalovirus-associated. The CMV antigen specificity of a few CMV-associated chains was confirmed through in vitro analysis. Whilst most TCR sequences proved rare, a subset of public TCRs occurred across many donors. Subsequent analysis of the approximately 110 validation repertoires found a tendency for first-cohort TCR clusters to co-occur.

Measured with immunoSEQ multiplex PCR; TCRdb has only the in-frame clones, and not every one. The data hold roughly 100,000 clones, with about 88% observed a single time. The chain has TRBV18 and TRBJ2-3; D not resolved. The receptor was derived from a woman aged 18-29 years in good health and CMV-seropositive. The sequencing input was PBMCs. CDR3 residues: CASSLLRDTQYF. Written as DNA, the CDR3 is TGTGCCAGCTCACTCCTCAGGGATACGCAGTATTTT.